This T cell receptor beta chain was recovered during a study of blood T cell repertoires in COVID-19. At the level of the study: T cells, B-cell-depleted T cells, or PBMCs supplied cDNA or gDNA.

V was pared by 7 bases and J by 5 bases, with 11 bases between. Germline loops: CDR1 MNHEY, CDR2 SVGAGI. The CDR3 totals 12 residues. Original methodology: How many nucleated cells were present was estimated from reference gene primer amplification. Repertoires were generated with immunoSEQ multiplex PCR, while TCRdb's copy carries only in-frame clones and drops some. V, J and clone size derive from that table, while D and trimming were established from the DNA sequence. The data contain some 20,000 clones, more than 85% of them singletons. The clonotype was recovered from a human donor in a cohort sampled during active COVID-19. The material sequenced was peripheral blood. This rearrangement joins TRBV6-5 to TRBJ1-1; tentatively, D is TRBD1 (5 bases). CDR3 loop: CASNGGRTEAFF. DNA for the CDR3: TGTGCCAGCAACGGGGGGAGGACTGAAGCTTTCTTT.